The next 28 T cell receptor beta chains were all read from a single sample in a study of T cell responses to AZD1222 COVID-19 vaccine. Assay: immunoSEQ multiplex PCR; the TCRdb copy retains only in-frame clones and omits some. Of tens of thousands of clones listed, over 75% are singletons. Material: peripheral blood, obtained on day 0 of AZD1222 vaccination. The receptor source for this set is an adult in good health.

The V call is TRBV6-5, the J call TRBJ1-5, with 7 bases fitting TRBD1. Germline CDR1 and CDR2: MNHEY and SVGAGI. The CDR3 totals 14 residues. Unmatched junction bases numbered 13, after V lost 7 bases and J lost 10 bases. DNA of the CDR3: TGTGCCAGCATCGCAAACTCCCGACAGGGACCCCAGCATTTT. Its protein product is CASIANSRQGPQHF.

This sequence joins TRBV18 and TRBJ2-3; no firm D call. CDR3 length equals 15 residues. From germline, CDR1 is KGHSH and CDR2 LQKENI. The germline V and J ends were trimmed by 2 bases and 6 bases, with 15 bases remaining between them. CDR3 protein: CASSPIQSVRDTQYF. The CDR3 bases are TGTGCCAGCTCACCAATTCAGTCGGTGCGGGATACGCAGTATTTT.

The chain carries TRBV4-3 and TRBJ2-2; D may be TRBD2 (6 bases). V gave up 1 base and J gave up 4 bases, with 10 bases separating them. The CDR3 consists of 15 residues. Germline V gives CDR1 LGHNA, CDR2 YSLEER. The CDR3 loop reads CASSQGGVGTGELFF. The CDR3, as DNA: TGCGCCAGCAGCCAAGGCGGGGTAGGCACCGGGGAGCTGTTTTTT.

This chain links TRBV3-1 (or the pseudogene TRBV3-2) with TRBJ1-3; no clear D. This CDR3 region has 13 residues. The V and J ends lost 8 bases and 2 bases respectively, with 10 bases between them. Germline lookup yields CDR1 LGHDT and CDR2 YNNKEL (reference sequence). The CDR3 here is CASSASTGNTIYF. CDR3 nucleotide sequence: TGTGCCAGCTCGGCATCGACTGGAAACACCATATATTTT.

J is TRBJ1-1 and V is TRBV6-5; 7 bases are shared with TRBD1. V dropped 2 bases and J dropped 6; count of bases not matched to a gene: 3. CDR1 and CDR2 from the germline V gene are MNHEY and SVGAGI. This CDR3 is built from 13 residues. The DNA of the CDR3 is TGTGCCAGCAGTTACCCGGGACAGTCTGAAGCTTTCTTT. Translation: CASSYPGQSEAFF.

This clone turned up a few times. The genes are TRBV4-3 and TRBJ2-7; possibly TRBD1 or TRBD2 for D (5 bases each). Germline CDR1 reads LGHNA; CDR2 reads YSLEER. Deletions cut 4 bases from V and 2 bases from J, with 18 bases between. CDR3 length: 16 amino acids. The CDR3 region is CASSLATGTPAYEQYF. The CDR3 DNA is TGCGCCAGCAGCCTAGCCACCGGGACGCCGGCCTACGAGCAGTACTTC.

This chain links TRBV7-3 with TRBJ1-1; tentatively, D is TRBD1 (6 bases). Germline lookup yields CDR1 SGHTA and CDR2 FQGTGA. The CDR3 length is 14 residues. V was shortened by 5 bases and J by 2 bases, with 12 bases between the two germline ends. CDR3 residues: CASSSQGGNTEAFF. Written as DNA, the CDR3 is TGTGCCAGCAGCAGTCAAGGGGGAAACACTGAAGCTTTCTTT.

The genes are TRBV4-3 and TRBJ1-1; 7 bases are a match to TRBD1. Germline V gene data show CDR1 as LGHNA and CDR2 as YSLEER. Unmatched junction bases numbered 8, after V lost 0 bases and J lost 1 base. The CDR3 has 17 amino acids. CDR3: CASSQDPRTGPNTEAFF. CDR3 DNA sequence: TGCGCCAGCAGCCAAGATCCGCGGACAGGCCCGAACACTGAAGCTTTCTTT.

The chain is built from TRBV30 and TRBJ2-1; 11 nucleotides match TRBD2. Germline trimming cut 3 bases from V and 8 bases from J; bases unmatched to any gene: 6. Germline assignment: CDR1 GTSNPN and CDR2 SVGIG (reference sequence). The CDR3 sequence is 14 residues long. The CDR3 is CAWRIAGGPHEQFF. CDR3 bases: TGTGCCTGGAGAATAGCGGGAGGGCCCCATGAGCAGTTCTTC.

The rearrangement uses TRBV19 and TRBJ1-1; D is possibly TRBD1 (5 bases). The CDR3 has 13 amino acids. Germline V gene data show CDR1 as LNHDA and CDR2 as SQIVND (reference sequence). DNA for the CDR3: TGTGGCACCGGTGGGGTGAGGGGCACTGAAGCTTTCTTT. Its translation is CGTGGVRGTEAFF. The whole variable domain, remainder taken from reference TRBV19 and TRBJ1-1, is DGGITQSPKYLFRKEGQNVTLSCEQNLNHDAMYWYRQDPGQGLRLIYYSQIVNDFQKGDIAEGYSVSREKKESFPLTVTSAQKNPTAFYLCGTGGVRGTEAFFGQGTRLTVV.

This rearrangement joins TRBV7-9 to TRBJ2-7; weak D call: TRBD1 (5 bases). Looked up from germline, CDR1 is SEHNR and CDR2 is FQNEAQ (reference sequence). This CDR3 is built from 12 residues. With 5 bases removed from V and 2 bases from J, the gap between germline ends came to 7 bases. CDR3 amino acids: CASSTGAYEQYF. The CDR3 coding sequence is TGTGCCAGCAGCACAGGAGCCTACGAGCAGTACTTC.

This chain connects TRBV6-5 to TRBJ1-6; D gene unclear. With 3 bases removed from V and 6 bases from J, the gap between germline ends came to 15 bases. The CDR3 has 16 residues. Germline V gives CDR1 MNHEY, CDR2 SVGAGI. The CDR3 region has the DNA TGTGCCAGCAGTTATTCGTACAGAAATGGTAATTCACCCCTCCACTTT. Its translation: CASSYSYRNGNSPLHF.

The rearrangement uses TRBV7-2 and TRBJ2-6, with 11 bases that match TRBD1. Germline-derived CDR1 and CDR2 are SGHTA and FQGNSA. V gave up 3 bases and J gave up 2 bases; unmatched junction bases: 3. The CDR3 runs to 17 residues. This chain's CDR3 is CASSLDRGLTGANVLTF. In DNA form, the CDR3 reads TGTGCCAGCAGCTTGGACAGGGGGCTGACTGGGGCCAACGTCCTGACTTTC.

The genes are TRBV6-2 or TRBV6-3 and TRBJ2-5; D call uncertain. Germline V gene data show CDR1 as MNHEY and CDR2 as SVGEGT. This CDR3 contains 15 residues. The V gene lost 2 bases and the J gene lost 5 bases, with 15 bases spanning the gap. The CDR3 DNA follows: TGTGCCAGCAGTTACGAAGAAGGGCTCCAGGAGACCCAGTACTTC. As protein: CASSYEEGLQETQYF.

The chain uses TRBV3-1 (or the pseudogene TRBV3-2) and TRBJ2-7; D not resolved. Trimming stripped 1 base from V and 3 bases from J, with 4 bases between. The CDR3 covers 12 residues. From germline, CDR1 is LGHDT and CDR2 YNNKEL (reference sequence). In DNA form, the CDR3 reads TGTGCCAGCAGCCAAGCCGGCTACGAGCAGTACTTC. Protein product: CASSQAGYEQYF.

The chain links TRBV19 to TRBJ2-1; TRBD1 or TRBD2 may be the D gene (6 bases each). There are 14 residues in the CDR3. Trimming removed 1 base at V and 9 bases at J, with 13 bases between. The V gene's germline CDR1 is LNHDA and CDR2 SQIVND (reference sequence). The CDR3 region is CASSIGGRGGEQFF. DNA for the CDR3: TGTGCCAGTAGTATAGGGGGGCGGGGCGGTGAGCAGTTCTTC.

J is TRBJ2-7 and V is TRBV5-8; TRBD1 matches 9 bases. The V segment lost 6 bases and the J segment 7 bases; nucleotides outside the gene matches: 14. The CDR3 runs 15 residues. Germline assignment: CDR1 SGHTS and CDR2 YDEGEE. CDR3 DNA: TGTGCCAGCATCGTTTATCCACAGGGGGCGAAAGAGCAGTACTTC. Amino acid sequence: CASIVYPQGAKEQYF.

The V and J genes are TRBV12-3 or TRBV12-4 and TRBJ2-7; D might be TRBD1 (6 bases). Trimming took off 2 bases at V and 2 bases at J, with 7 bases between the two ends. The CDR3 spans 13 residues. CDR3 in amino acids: CASSLWDTYEQYF. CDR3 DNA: TGTGCCAGCAGTTTATGGGACACCTACGAGCAGTACTTC.

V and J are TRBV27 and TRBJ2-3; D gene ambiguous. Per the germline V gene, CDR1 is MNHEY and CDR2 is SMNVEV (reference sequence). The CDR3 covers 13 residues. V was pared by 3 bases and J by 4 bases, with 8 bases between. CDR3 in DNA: TGTGCCAGCAGTTTTATCGGGTCAGATACGCAGTATTTT. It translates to CASSFIGSDTQYF.

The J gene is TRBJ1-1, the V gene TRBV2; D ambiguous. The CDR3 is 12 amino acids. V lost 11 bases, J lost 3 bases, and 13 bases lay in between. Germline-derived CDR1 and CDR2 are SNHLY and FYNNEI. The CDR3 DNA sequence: TGTGCCCTACGAATTGGCGACACTGAAGCTTTCTTT. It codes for CALRIGDTEAFF.

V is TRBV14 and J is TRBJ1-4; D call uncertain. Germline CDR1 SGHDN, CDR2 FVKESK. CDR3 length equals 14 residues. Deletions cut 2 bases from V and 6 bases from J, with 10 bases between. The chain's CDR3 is CASSQNLGYEKLFF. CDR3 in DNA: TGTGCCAGCAGCCAAAACCTGGGGTATGAAAAACTGTTTTTT.

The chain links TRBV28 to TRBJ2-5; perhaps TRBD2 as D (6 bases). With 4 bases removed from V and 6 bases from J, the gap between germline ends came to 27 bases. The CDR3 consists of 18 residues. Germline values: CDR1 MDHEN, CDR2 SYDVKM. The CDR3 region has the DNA TGTGCCAGCAGTTACAAACCCACACACCTACTAGCCCAGAAGACCCAGTACTTC. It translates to CASSYKPTHLLAQKTQYF.

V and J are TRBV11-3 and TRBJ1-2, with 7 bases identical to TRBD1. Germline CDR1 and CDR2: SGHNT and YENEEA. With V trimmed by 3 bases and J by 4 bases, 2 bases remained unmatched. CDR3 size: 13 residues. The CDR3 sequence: CASSLDRSYGYTF. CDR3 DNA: TGTGCCAGCAGCTTGGACAGGAGCTATGGCTACACCTTC.

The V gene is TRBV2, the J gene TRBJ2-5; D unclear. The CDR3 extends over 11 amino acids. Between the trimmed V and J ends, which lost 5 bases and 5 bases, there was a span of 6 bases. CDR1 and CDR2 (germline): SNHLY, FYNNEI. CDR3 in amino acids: CASSSWETQYF. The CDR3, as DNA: TGTGCCAGCAGTTCATGGGAGACCCAGTACTTC.

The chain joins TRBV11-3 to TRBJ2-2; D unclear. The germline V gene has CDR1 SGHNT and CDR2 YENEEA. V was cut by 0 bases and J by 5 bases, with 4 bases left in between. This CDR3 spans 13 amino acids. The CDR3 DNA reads TGTGCCAGCAGCTTAGATTGGACCGGGGAGCTGTTTTTT. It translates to CASSLDWTGELFF.

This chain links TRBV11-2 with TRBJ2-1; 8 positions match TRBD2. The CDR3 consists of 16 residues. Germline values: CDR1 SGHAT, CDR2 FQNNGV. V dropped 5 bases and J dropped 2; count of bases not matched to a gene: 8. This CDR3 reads CASSLFGGGPYNEQFF. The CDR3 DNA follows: TGTGCCAGCAGCCTCTTTGGCGGGGGGCCCTACAATGAGCAGTTCTTC.

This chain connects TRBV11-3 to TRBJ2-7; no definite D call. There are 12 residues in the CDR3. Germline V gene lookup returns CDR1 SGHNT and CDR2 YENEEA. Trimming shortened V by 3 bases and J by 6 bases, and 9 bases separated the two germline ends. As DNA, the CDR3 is TGTGCCAGCAGCTTTCGGGCTTTCGAGCAGTACTTC. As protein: CASSFRAFEQYF.

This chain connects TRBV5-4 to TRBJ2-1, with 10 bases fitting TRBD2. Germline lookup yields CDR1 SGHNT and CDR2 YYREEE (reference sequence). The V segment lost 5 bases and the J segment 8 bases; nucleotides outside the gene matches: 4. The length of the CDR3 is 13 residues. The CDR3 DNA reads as TGTGCCAGCAGTAGCGGGGGGCGGGATGAGCAGTTCTTC. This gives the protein CASSSGGRDEQFF. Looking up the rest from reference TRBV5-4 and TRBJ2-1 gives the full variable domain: ETGVTQSPTHLIKTRGQQVTLRCSSQSGHNTVSWYQQALGQGPQFIFQYYREEENGRGNFPPRFSGLQFPNYSSELNVNALELDDSALYLCASSSGGRDEQFFGPGTRLTVL.